What follows is one TCR beta chain and its context. The target antigen is unknown. This entry is derived from a study of identical twins. From the 5' RACE reads, TCRdb called clonotypes with MiXCR, one entry per CDR3 protein. Here the sample spans 600,000 to 700,000 distinct CDR3 sequences, about 20% being singletons. Looked up from germline, CDR1 is SNHLY and CDR2 is FYNNEI. This CDR3 is built from 15 residues. With 3 bases removed from V and 2 bases from J, the gap between germline ends came to 8 bases. General study findings and limits: Reduced insertions were recorded for abundant cord blood beta clonotypes, with no such pattern in memory repertoires.

This sample also belongs to another study, concerning T cells expressing NK-cell markers.

The V call is TRBV2, the J call TRBJ2-6; D not resolved. Sequenced sample: PBMCs. The sequence derives from a woman under 30 in good health. CDR3 nucleotides: TGTGCCAGCAGTGAGGGTTTCCCTGGGGCCAACGTCCTGACTTTC. Protein: CASSEGFPGANVLTF.